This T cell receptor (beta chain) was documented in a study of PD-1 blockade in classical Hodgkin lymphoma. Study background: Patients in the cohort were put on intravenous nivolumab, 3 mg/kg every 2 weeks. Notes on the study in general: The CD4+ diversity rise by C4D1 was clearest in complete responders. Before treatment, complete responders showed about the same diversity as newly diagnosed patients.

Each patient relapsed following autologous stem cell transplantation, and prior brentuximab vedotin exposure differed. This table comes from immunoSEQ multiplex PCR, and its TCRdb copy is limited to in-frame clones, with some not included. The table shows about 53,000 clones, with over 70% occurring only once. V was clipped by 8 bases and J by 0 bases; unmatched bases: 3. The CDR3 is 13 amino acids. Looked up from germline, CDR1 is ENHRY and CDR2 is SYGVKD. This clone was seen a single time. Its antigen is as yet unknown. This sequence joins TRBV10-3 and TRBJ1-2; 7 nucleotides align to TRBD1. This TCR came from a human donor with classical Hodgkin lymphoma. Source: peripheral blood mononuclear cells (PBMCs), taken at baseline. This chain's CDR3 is CAIQGEANYGYTF. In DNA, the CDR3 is TGTGCCATCCAGGGGGAGGCTAACTATGGCTACACCTTC.